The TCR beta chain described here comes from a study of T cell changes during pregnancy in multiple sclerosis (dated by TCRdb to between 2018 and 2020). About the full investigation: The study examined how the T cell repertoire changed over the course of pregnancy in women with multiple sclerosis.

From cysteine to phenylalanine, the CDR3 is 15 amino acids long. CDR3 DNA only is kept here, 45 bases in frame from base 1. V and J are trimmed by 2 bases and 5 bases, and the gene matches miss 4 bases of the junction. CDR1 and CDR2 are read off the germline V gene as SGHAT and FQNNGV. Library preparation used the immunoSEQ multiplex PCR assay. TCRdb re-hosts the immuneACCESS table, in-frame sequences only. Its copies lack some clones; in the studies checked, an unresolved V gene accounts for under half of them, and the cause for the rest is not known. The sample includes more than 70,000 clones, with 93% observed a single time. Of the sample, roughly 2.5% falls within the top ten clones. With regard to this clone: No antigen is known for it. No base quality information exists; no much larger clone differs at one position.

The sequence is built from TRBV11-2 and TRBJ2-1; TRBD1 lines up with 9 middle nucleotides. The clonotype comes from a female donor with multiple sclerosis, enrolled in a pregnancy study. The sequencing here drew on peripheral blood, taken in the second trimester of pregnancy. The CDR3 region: CASSLTGTGNNEQFF. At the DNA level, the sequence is TGTGCCAGCAGCTTAACCGGGACAGGGAACAATGAGCAGTTCTTC.